This record covers a single T cell receptor (beta chain). No antigen is known for it. The sample holds no much larger clone one base away, and base qualities are not on file. To estimate absolute template abundance from read counts, synthetic TCR analog templates were spiked into each PCR. TCRbeta CDR3 regions were amplified from genomic DNA with bias-controlled V and J gene primers using the immunoSEQ assay. Sequencing of rearranged TCRbeta segments was done at approximately 20X coverage. The paper's data handling went like this. Clustering was used to correct sequencing errors, and CDR3s were annotated against IMGT so that V, D and J genes could be assigned. Out-of-frame and stop-codon sequences were excluded, and only productive TCRbeta rearrangements were used in downstream analyses. Clonality was computed as one minus Shannon entropy normalized by the log of the number of unique productive sequences. Fisher's exact test with Benjamini-Hochberg correction, using a cutoff of adjusted p below 0.01, was how clones that differed between time points or between blood and tumor were identified. Drawn from immuneACCESS, this table holds only the in-frame rearrangements with V and J called that TCRdb kept. Clones are partly lost; checked studies trace under half to an unresolved V gene and leave the rest unexplained. V and J calls and clone size are those listed in that table; D and trimming were worked out from the DNA. The sample includes about 66,000 clones, with almost 90% observed a single time. The ten largest clones capture around 10% of the sample.

The data were obtained in a study of PD-L1 blockade in urothelial cancer (dated by TCRdb to the late 2010s). Broadly, across the study: Every patient began therapy at some point between 2013 and 2015 and was given atezolizumab 1,200 mg intravenously every 3 weeks. About 90% of the roughly 30 patients were identified as males with urothelial cancer of bladder origin, and a prior smoking history was reported by 18 of 29 patients. An ECOG performance status of 0 or 1 was recorded for the patients, and 0 to 3 prior chemotherapy regimens had been received by the patients. Blood samples were analyzed at two time points: 3 weeks after treatment start (second dose) and 6 weeks after treatment start. Blood samples gave a median of around 140,000 T cells and 80,000 to 95,000 unique TCRs, with a median clonality of approximately 0.08. The study was an exploratory multi-omic analysis of somatic, immune and clinical correlates of response to PD-L1 blockade with atezolizumab in urothelial cancer. Pretreatment tumor samples, along with matched peripheral blood collected serially before and after atezolizumab treatment, underwent TCR sequencing. Durable clinical benefit meant progression-free survival longer than 6 months, and TCR features were also tested against progression-free and overall survival. In the same patients, pretreatment tumors underwent whole exome sequencing and RNA sequencing in addition to TCR sequencing. Durable clinical benefit was achieved by nine patients but not by the remaining 20. Pretreatment blood TCR-seq was available for about 28 patients, at least one posttreatment blood collection was obtained for around 25 patients, and tumor TCR-seq was available for around 25 patients. Overall study results and their limits: Patients with durable benefit showed greater expansion of tumor-associated TCR clones in peripheral blood 3 weeks after starting treatment (n of about 22, p = 0.022). Because the sample size was small (n = 29) and many of the analyses were exploratory, the results are meant to be hypothesis-generating. Improved progression-free and overall survival was associated with having pretreatment peripheral blood TCR clonality below the median.

The sample's time point, from its label and the paper: peripheral blood 6 weeks after treatment start. The cohort comprised more than 25 patients with locally advanced or metastatic urothelial carcinoma treated at Memorial Sloan Kettering on a trial protocol. Peripheral blood mononuclear cells were collected pretreatment and during treatment, with between 1 and 8 total time points per patient. The Qiagen DNeasy Blood extraction kit was used to purify genomic DNA from total PBMCs and tumor samples. PBMCs were collected pretreatment and during treatment and were isolated and stored as previously described. From the cysteine through the phenylalanine, the CDR3 covers 12 amino acids. The DNA shown is the 36-base CDR3, in frame from base 1.

The chain is assembled from TRBV21-1 and TRBJ1-6. TRBV21-1 corresponds to a pseudogene. The source was PBMCs, collected around atezolizumab (anti-PD-L1) treatment. This sequence originates from a man in his fifties or sixties with urothelial cancer. The CDR3 region has the sequence CALWRGIVPLHF. At the DNA level, the sequence is TGTGCCCTATGGAGGGGCATCGTACCCCTCCACTTT.